This entry describes one TCR beta chain. The PCR ran on 60 Vbeta and 13 Jbeta primers. Using immunoSEQ multiplex PCR, the repertoire was profiled, and TCRdb retains in-frame clones only, with some absent. The sample consists of roughly 55,000 clones, approximately 71% of them appearing once. The sample originates from a study of cytomegalovirus exposure and HLA in healthy donors. The source is a man aged 35 to 55 in good health and CMV-seropositive. Sequencing was carried out using PBMCs.

CDR3 residues: CASRPATGTYNSPLHF. CDR3 nucleotides: TGTGCCAGCAGACCTGCTACAGGCACGTATAATTCACCCCTCCACTTT. The V and J genes are TRBV7-2 and TRBJ1-6, with D possibly TRBD1 on 5 matching bases. This CDR3 has 16 amino acids. Trimming removed 6 bases from V and 4 bases from J, with 16 bases in between. CDR1 and CDR2 from the germline V gene are SGHTA and FQGNSA.